One T cell receptor beta chain is described in this entry. This record belongs to a study of technical replicates of blood from a few donors. Data came from immunoSEQ multiplex PCR; TCRdb stores just in-frame clones and leaves some out. The table lists roughly 79,000 clones, around 92% of them singletons. Losses at the gene ends were 5 bases for V and 6 bases for J; bases not matched to a gene: 7. The CDR3 is made up of 15 amino acids. The germline gives CDR1 SGHTA, CDR2 FQGNSA. This receptor was identified in a human donor in good health. Material for sequencing was T cells isolated from PBMCs. The J gene is TRBJ1-5, the V gene TRBV7-2, with TRBD1 matching over 10 bases. Here the CDR3 reads CASSRDRGAGQPQHF. The CDR3 region has the DNA TGTGCCAGCAGCCGGGACAGGGGAGCAGGTCAGCCCCAGCATTTT.